This entry features one T cell receptor (beta chain) sequence. The data were taken from a study of blood T cell repertoires in COVID-19. Method: immunoSEQ multiplex PCR; TCRdb's copy keeps in-frame clones and lacks some. Among fewer than 200,000 clones listed, about 85% were seen once. This CDR3 is built from 16 residues. Per the germline V gene, CDR1 is SGHDT and CDR2 is YYEEEE. Trimming cost V 1 base and J 5 bases; bases outside gene matches: 7. The sample consisted of peripheral blood. The rearrangement uses TRBV5-6 and TRBJ2-5, with 11 bases matching TRBD1. The sequence derives from a woman aged 60 to 75 with COVID-19, enrolled during active disease. CDR3 loop: CASSLTGTGGWETQYF. In DNA, the CDR3 is TGTGCCAGCAGCTTGACGGGGACAGGGGGTTGGGAGACCCAGTACTTC.